What follows is one TCR beta chain and its context. The antigen is unknown. This sample stems from a study of T cells in tuberculosis. At the level of the study: A South African cohort included IGRA-negative adolescents, latently infected IGRA-positive adolescents and adults with active tuberculosis. The study, taken as a whole, reports: Cases with active tuberculosis were adults, while controls were adolescents.

Only in-frame clones appear in the TCRdb table, and some are missing; sequencing was by immunoSEQ multiplex PCR. The top ten clones hold 6.5% to 9.5% of a sample with 40,000 to 45,000 clones, about 95% of them seen once. Looked up from germline, CDR1 is MNHNS and CDR2 is SASEGT. The J segment lost 3 bases and the V segment lost 4 bases, leaving 11 bases of the junction unmatched. This CDR3 spans 16 amino acids. The source of this sequence is a donor aged 10-29 years with latent tuberculosis or without tuberculosis infection. The chain combines TRBV6-1 with TRBJ2-7; 8 nucleotides line up with TRBD1. Sample: PBMCs. CDR3 residues: CASSGAETGTGYEQYF. CDR3 in DNA: TGTGCCAGCAGTGGAGCGGAAACCGGGACAGGCTACGAGCAGTACTTC.